This T cell receptor (beta chain) was captured in a study of blood T cell repertoires in COVID-19. Across the study: Samples came from the United States, Italy and Spain, spanning acute and convalescent COVID-19.

Produced via immunoSEQ multiplex PCR; TCRdb's table is partial and in-frame only. The sample carries some 120,000 clones, under 85% recorded once. The V gene end was trimmed by 0 bases and the J gene end by 0 bases; junction bases not matched to a gene: 1. There are 16 residues in the CDR3. Germline V gene data show CDR1 as LNHNV and CDR2 as YYDKDF (reference sequence). Participants reported their clinical history, and cohort assignment relied on those reports. Symptom resolution, clearance, or two negative PCRs marked the recovered donors of Cohort 3. The sample comprised PBMCs or T cells enriched from blood (not recorded which). The V call is TRBV15, the J call TRBJ1-4; 7 nucleotides agree with TRBD1. This receptor was identified in a man between 25 and 39 years old who had recovered from COVID-19. CDR3 in DNA: TGTGCCACCAGCAGAGACAGGGGGGCAACTAATGAAAAACTGTTTTTT. Protein product: CATSRDRGATNEKLFF.